These 18 T cell receptor beta chains came from one sample sequenced in a study of technical replicates of blood from several donors. Some clones are missing from TCRdb's copy, which holds only in-frame ones; the method was immunoSEQ multiplex PCR. Altogether around 78,000 clones are present, about 94% being singletons, with the ten largest covering 0.2% to 0.3%. The sample was T cells isolated from PBMCs. The receptors come from a human donor in good health.

The genes are TRBV18 and TRBJ1-1; a weak D match, TRBD1 (6 bases). This CDR3 region has 11 residues. Germline CDR1 KGHSH, CDR2 LQKENI. Trimming cost V 3 bases and J 9 bases, with 8 bases left between them. CDR3 region: CASSPGTQAFF. The CDR3, as DNA: TGTGCCAGCTCACCTGGGACACAAGCTTTCTTT.

This clone was seen a handful of times. J is TRBJ1-1 and V is TRBV27; 7 bases map to TRBD1. Germline-derived CDR1 and CDR2 are MNHEY and SMNVEV (reference sequence). V was pared by 6 bases and J by 0 bases, with 4 bases of the junction left unmatched. This CDR3 has 14 amino acids. CDR3 in DNA: TGTGCCAGCAGATTGGGACAGCTGAACACTGAAGCTTTCTTT. Its protein product is CASRLGQLNTEAFF.

The rearrangement uses TRBV7-9 and TRBJ2-7; 11 bases are a match to TRBD2. Germline-derived CDR1 and CDR2 are SEHNR and FQNEAQ (reference sequence). The V gene end was trimmed by 5 bases and the J gene end by 5 bases; junction bases not matched to a gene: 8. This CDR3 is built from 15 residues. Here the CDR3 DNA reads TGTGCCAGCAGCCCGGGGACTAGCGGAGGGGACGAGCAGTACTTC. Translation gives CASSPGTSGGDEQYF.

The chain carries TRBV4-1 and TRBJ2-7; tentative D call: TRBD1 (7 bases). The CDR3 has 15 amino acids. The V end was cut by 1 base, the J end by 2 bases, with 12 bases between. In germline, CDR1 is MGHRA, CDR2 YSYEKL. DNA for the CDR3: TGCGCCAGCAGCCAAGGCAGGGGGGATCCCTACGAGCAGTACTTC. Residues: CASSQGRGDPYEQYF.

The V and J genes are TRBV6-1 and TRBJ1-1; D remains ambiguous. CDR1 MNHNS and CDR2 SASEGT come from the germline V gene. Trimming removed 9 bases at V and 10 bases at J, with 15 bases between. This CDR3 comprises 11 residues. Here the CDR3 reads CASRLEPRAFF. The CDR3 DNA reads as TGTGCCAGTAGGTTGGAGCCGCGAGCTTTCTTT.

The CDR3 is CATSSRGDEQYF. The CDR3 coding sequence is TGTGCCACCAGCAGTCGGGGAGACGAGCAGTACTTC. The V gene is TRBV15, the J gene TRBJ2-7, with D possibly TRBD2 on 5 matching bases. Germline-derived CDR1 and CDR2 are LNHNV and YYDKDF (reference sequence). Trimming pared 3 bases from V and 5 bases from J, leaving 8 bases between. This CDR3 region has 12 residues.

Details on this clone: The same CDR3 also results from other DNA sequences found in this sample. The chain is built from TRBV7-9 and TRBJ2-7; D unclear. There are 11 residues in the CDR3. CDR1 is SEHNR and CDR2 is FQNEAQ in the germline V gene (reference sequence). Trimming stripped 2 bases from V and 3 bases from J, with 2 bases between. This CDR3 reads CASSLRYEQYF. The CDR3 coding sequence is TGTGCCAGCAGCTTACGCTACGAGCAGTACTTC.

The rearrangement links TRBV29-1 to TRBJ1-3, with TRBD1 identical over 8 bases. Germline V gene lookup returns CDR1 SQVTM and CDR2 ANQGSEA. The CDR3 sequence is 14 residues long. The V and J ends lost 7 bases and 2 bases, in that order; junction bases with no gene match: 7. CDR3 loop: CSAADRGTGNTIYF. Written as DNA, the CDR3 is TGCAGCGCCGCCGACAGGGGAACTGGAAACACCATATATTTT.

The table lists this clone with a few counts. The chain carries TRBV6-5 and TRBJ2-7; 12 nucleotides align to TRBD2. Germline values: CDR1 MNHEY, CDR2 SVGAGI. The length of the CDR3 is 15 residues. Trimming removed 5 bases from V and 2 bases from J; junction bases left unmatched: 4. The CDR3 nucleotides read TGTGCCAGCAGTCCTAGCGGGGGGGCCCCCTACGAGCAGTACTTC. This gives the protein CASSPSGGAPYEQYF.

The chain employs TRBV7-9 and TRBJ1-1; D is perhaps TRBD1 (6 bases). There are 15 residues in the CDR3. The ends were cut back, 5 bases at V and 6 bases at J, with 19 bases in the middle. Germline assignment: CDR1 SEHNR and CDR2 FQNEAQ (reference sequence). CDR3 DNA sequence: TGTGCCAGCAGCCCGCCGGGGGGGCGGGTCGCTGAAGCTTTCTTT. Translation: CASSPPGGRVAEAFF.

The V and J genes are TRBV5-8 and TRBJ1-2, with D possibly being TRBD1 (5 bases). Germline V gene data show CDR1 as SGHTS and CDR2 as YDEGEE. There are 16 residues in the CDR3. Trimming stripped 4 bases from V and 7 bases from J, with 23 bases between. CDR3 sequence (DNA): TGTGCCAGCAGCGGGGCGCCGGGCATGGCCTGGGGTGGCTACACCTTC. Translation: CASSGAPGMAWGGYTF.

This clone was counted once. The chain employs TRBV5-6 and TRBJ2-1; tentative D call: TRBD1 (5 bases). The CDR3 is made up of 15 amino acids. Looked up from germline, CDR1 is SGHDT and CDR2 is YYEEEE. Trimming stripped 4 bases from V and 2 bases from J, with 13 bases between. The CDR3 sequence: CASSDHRTPYNEQFF. The CDR3, as DNA: TGTGCCAGCAGCGACCACAGGACACCCTACAATGAGCAGTTCTTC.

This sequence joins TRBV5-6 and TRBJ2-7; D might be TRBD2 (6 bases). The germline V gene encodes CDR1 SGHDT and CDR2 YYEEEE. The CDR3 totals 13 residues. V lost 4 bases to trimming and J lost 4 bases, with 12 bases between them. In nucleotides, the CDR3 is TGTGCCAGCAGCGTCGGGACTCTTTACGAGCAGTACTTC. Translated: CASSVGTLYEQYF.

The rearrangement joins TRBV21-1 to TRBJ1-1. TRBV21-1 is shown as a pseudogene. The CDR3 totals 14 residues. CDR3 nucleotides: TGTGCCAGCAATGGAGGAGACATGAACACTGAAGCTTTCTTT. Protein: CASNGGDMNTEAFF.

The CDR3 DNA reads as TGTGCCAGCAGAGGTGGAGGGCCCTACAATGAGCAGTTCTTC. Residues: CASRGGGPYNEQFF. V usage is TRBV6-5 and J usage is TRBJ2-1; D may be TRBD2 (6 bases). The CDR3 has 14 amino acids. V was cut by 6 bases and J by 2 bases, with 11 bases left in between. Per the germline V gene, CDR1 is MNHEY and CDR2 is SVGAGI.

The chain employs TRBV11-2 and TRBJ1-6; no clear D gene. Germline-derived CDR1 and CDR2 are SGHAT and FQNNGV. V was cut by 2 bases and J by 9 bases, with 11 bases left in between. This CDR3 region has 14 residues. The CDR3, as DNA: TGTGCCAGCAGCTTACCTAATGGGCGTTCACCCCTCCACTTT. Translation gives CASSLPNGRSPLHF.

The V and J genes are TRBV19 and TRBJ2-5; 7 bases are shared with TRBD1. V lost 7 bases to trimming and J lost 3 bases; unmatched junction nucleotides: 11. This CDR3 region has 15 residues. Germline V CDR1 and CDR2: LNHDA, SQIVND (reference sequence). Written as DNA, the CDR3 is TGTGCCAGTAAGACAGGACAGGCTGGAGAAGAGACCCAGTACTTC. The encoded protein is CASKTGQAGEETQYF. The whole variable domain, remainder taken from reference TRBV19 and TRBJ2-5, is DGGITQSPKYLFRKEGQNVTLSCEQNLNHDAMYWYRQDPGQGLRLIYYSQIVNDFQKGDIAEGYSVSREKKESFPLTVTSAQKNPTAFYLCASKTGQAGEETQYFGPGTRLLVL.

V and J are TRBV6-6 and TRBJ2-7; the D gene is possibly TRBD1 (7 bases). The germline gives CDR1 MNHNY, CDR2 SVGAGI (reference sequence). V was trimmed by 2 bases and J by 6 bases, leaving 14 bases between them. The CDR3 covers 14 residues. The CDR3 region is CASSYRTGEAEQYF. For the CDR3, the DNA is TGTGCCAGCAGTTACCGAACAGGGGAGGCCGAGCAGTACTTC.